These T cell receptor beta chains were read from a single sample in a study of cytomegalovirus exposure and HLA in healthy donors. Measured with immunoSEQ multiplex PCR; TCRdb has only the in-frame clones, and not every one. The data show 100,000 to 150,000 clones, approximately 69% seen once. Sequencing used PBMCs. The receptors shown here come from a man in his forties in good health and CMV-seropositive. The conserved cysteine and the conserved F or W are not part of the CDR3 here.

j_gene | v_gene | CDR3aa
TRBJ2-3 | TRBV29-1 | SVEDGGDTQY
TRBJ1-2 | TRBV30 | AWSGARGTGSHGYT
TRBJ2-7 | TRBV29-1 | SVADIYEQY
TRBJ1-6 | TRBV19 | ASSPTNRGSPLH
TRBJ1-2 | TRBV9 | ASSVGQGYGYT
TRBJ2-7 | TRBV5-4 | ASNLGTGVRDEQY
TRBJ1-5 | TRBV29-1 | SVEQGLNQPQH
TRBJ1-5 | TRBV30 | AWSDTNSNQPQH
TRBJ2-7 | TRBV28 | ASSSTIGLISAYEQY
TRBJ2-3 | TRBV4-1 | ASSQDEGVEGGTDTQY
TRBJ2-7 | TRBV5-1 | ASSPSTWGGQEQY
TRBJ2-1 | TRBV6-5 | ASSGTSGRYNEQF
TRBJ1-1 | TRBV7-6 | ASSLQGGNTEAF
TRBJ1-6 | TRBV7-2 | ASSTRTGPIDSPLH
TRBJ2-1 | TRBV6-5 | ASSHSGGGTEQF
TRBJ1-5 | TRBV6-6 | ASSYQGQGPIGPQH
TRBJ1-1 | TRBV9 | ASSEYRTGADTEAF
TRBJ2-1 | TRBV5-1 | ASSWTGGVNEQF
TRBJ1-2 | TRBV29-1 | SVDNRQAHFYGYT
TRBJ2-7 | TRBV28 | ASSLWGRGTYEQY
TRBJ2-6 | TRBV18 | ASSPQSRGSGANVLT
TRBJ2-3 | TRBV5-5 | ASSQDYIRSTDTQY
TRBJ1-6 | TRBV5-1 | ASSAMTDMNSPLH
TRBJ1-6 | TRBV18 | ASSLNPGINSPLH
TRBJ1-2 | TRBV13 | ASSLRRGDRANYGYT
TRBJ2-7 | TRBV2 | ASTSGFLEQY